A selection of T cell receptor beta chains follows, all from one sample in a study of T cell repertoires in cytomegalovirus infection. TCRdb recomputed calls from the reads with MiXCR, one row per CDR3 protein. The sample records about 530,000 distinct CDR3 sequences, roughly 29% being singletons. The sample was PBMCs. All receptors derive from a human donor in good health (CMV status not recorded). Some clones in this sample may be carry-over from other donors' samples. The CDR3 runs from the conserved cysteine through the conserved F or W. The D gene is left open where the match is weak. Not all rows give a size; the values are once, few, many and, for expanded clones, a class.

>TRBV6-2/TRBV6-3|TRBJ2-1|NA|many
CASRSTWNEQFF
TGTGCCAGCAGATCGACTTGGAATGAGCAGTTCTTC
>TRBV6-7|TRBJ2-7|TRBD2|NA
CASSYPREPTYEQYF
TGTGCCAGCAGTTACCCGCGGGAGCCAACCTACGAGCAGTACTTC
>TRBV18|TRBJ2-1|TRBD2|NA
CASSPRSGRAGEQFF
TGTGCCAGCTCACCACGGAGCGGGAGGGCCGGGGAGCAGTTCTTC
>TRBV6-2/TRBV6-3|TRBJ2-7|TRBD1|few
CASTYRTGVYEQYF
TGTGCCAGCACCTACCGAACAGGGGTCTACGAGCAGTACTTC
>TRBV7-2|TRBJ2-3|TRBD1|NA
CASSPGQGTADTQYF
TGTGCCAGCAGTCCTGGACAGGGGACGGCAGATACGCAGTATTTT
>TRBV11-3|TRBJ2-3|TRBD2|NA
CASSKGTSGSADTQYF
TGTGCCAGCAGCAAAGGGACTAGCGGGAGCGCAGATACGCAGTATTTT
>TRBV7-8|TRBJ2-3|NA|many
CASTQSTDTQYF
TGTGCCAGTACCCAAAGCACAGATACGCAGTATTTT
>TRBV20-1|TRBJ2-3|NA|NA
CSATTQSSTDTQYF
TGCAGTGCTACCACCCAAAGTAGCACAGATACGCAGTATTTT
>TRBV27|TRBJ1-1|NA|NA
CASSLWVEATEAFF
TGTGCCAGCAGTTTATGGGTGGAGGCCACTGAAGCTTTCTTT
>TRBV7-6|TRBJ1-1|TRBD1|many
CASKPGGPNTEAFF
TGTGCCAGCAAACCAGGGGGCCCGAACACTGAAGCTTTCTTT
>TRBV7-9|TRBJ1-1|TRBD1|NA
CASSLEGGAGAFF
TGTGCCAGCAGCTTAGAAGGGGGCGCGGGAGCTTTCTTT
>TRBV7-2|TRBJ2-3|NA|many
CASSFASSVGTDTQYF
TGTGCCAGCAGCTTTGCTTCGAGCGTCGGCACAGATACGCAGTATTTT
>TRBV6-2/TRBV6-3|TRBJ2-2|TRBD2|NA
CASSPLGTSGKTGELFF
TGTGCCAGCAGCCCCCTTGGGACTAGCGGGAAAACCGGGGAGCTGTTTTTT
>TRBV7-8|TRBJ2-1|NA|many
CASSEAQPNEQFF
TGTGCCAGCAGCGAAGCCCAGCCCAATGAGCAGTTCTTC
>TRBV5-6|TRBJ1-1|TRBD1|few
CAGRGTGEAFF
TGTGCCGGGAGGGGGACAGGTGAAGCTTTCTTT
>TRBV19|TRBJ1-4|NA|NA
CASKIIAATNEKLFF
TGTGCCAGTAAAATCATTGCAGCAACTAATGAAAAACTGTTTTTT
>TRBV12-3/TRBV12-4|TRBJ2-3|TRBD2|few
CASGVAGGNTDTQYF
TGTGCCAGCGGAGTTGCGGGAGGGAACACAGATACGCAGTATTTT
>TRBV7-2|TRBJ2-1|NA|few
CASSLGIFNEQFF
TGTGCCAGCAGCTTGGGGATCTTCAATGAGCAGTTCTTC
>TRBV7-2|TRBJ2-3|TRBD2|few
CASRASGTSTDTQYF
TGTGCCAGCAGGGCTAGCGGAACTAGCACAGATACGCAGTATTTT
>TRBV6-5|TRBJ2-7|NA|few
CASSYRGYNEQYF
TGTGCCAGCAGTTACAGGGGTTATAACGAGCAGTACTTC
>TRBV7-3|TRBJ1-5|NA|many
CASSSGVDQPQHF
TGTGCCAGCAGCTCGGGAGTGGATCAGCCCCAGCATTTT
>TRBV12-3/TRBV12-4|TRBJ1-3|NA|few
CASRRTVSGNTIYF
TGTGCCAGCAGGCGGACAGTCTCTGGAAACACCATATATTTT
>TRBV29-1|TRBJ2-2|NA|few
CSVELGAANTGELFF
TGCAGCGTTGAACTAGGAGCCGCGAACACCGGGGAGCTGTTTTTT
>TRBV20-1|TRBJ2-1|NA|many
CSARERPYNEQFF
TGCAGTGCTAGAGAGCGGCCTTACAATGAGCAGTTCTTC
>TRBV27|TRBJ1-5|NA|few
CASSRTVNQPQHF
TGTGCCAGCAGCCGGACGGTCAATCAGCCCCAGCATTTT
>TRBV12-3/TRBV12-4|TRBJ2-1|NA|NA
CASSTNPLLNEQFF
TGTGCCAGCAGTACCAATCCACTACTTAATGAGCAGTTCTTC
>TRBV7-1|TRBJ1-5|NA|NA
CASSPDGFQPQHF
TGTGCCAGCAGCCCAGACGGGTTCCAGCCCCAGCATTTT
>TRBV20-1|TRBJ2-2|NA|NA
CSATHVAGELFF
TGCAGTGCTACTCATGTTGCCGGGGAGCTGTTTTTT
>TRBV27|TRBJ1-3|TRBD1|NA
CASSPIGTEIYF
TGTGCCAGCAGCCCTATCGGGACAGAAATATATTTT
>TRBV5-1|TRBJ2-3|TRBD1|NA
CASNPLDRGLVTQYF
TGCGCCAGCAACCCCCTCGACAGGGGGCTCGTTACGCAGTATTTT
>TRBV12-3/TRBV12-4|TRBJ1-1|NA|NA
CASSLLPSTEAFF
TGTGCCAGCAGTTTACTTCCGTCCACTGAAGCTTTCTTT
>TRBV6-1|TRBJ2-3|TRBD2|NA
CASSALVLAGVSDTQYF
TGTGCCAGCAGCGCCTTGGTTTTAGCGGGAGTTTCCGATACGCAGTATTTT
>TRBV20-1|TRBJ2-1|TRBD2|NA
CSARDEVLGLAELYNEQFF
TGCAGTGCTAGAGATGAAGTGTTGGGACTAGCGGAATTATACAATGAGCAGTTCTTC
>TRBV2|TRBJ2-2|TRBD1|NA
CASKQGTNTGELFF
TGTGCCAGCAAACAGGGGACCAACACCGGGGAGCTGTTTTTT
>TRBV20-1|TRBJ2-1|NA|NA
CSALAHNEQFF
TGCAGTGCCCTAGCTCACAATGAGCAGTTCTTC
>TRBV6-2/TRBV6-3|TRBJ2-3|TRBD2|few
CASRGLADTDTQYF
TGTGCCAGCAGGGGACTAGCGGACACAGATACGCAGTATTTT
>TRBV7-2|TRBJ1-1|NA|many
CASSYAVRADTEAFF
TGTGCCAGCAGCTACGCCGTTAGGGCAGACACTGAAGCTTTCTTT
>TRBV2|TRBJ2-5|NA|NA
CASPKGPSQETQYF
TGTGCCAGCCCGAAAGGTCCTTCCCAAGAGACCCAGTACTTC
>TRBV11-2|TRBJ2-3|TRBD2|few
CASSLDPTSGRGTQYF
TGTGCCAGCAGCTTAGATCCCACTAGCGGGAGAGGTACGCAGTATTTT
>TRBV19|TRBJ2-1|TRBD2|NA
CASSTGTSGREQFF
TGTGCCAGTAGTACAGGGACTAGCGGGAGGGAGCAGTTCTTC
>TRBV7-8|TRBJ2-3|NA|many
CASSHPVVPGSAQYF
TGTGCCAGCAGCCACCCTGTGGTCCCAGGTTCAGCGCAGTATTTT
>TRBV7-2|TRBJ1-4|NA|many
CASSLLGLGEKLFF
TGTGCCAGCAGCTTATTGGGGCTGGGGGAAAAACTGTTTTTT
>TRBV27|TRBJ2-3|TRBD2|NA
CASSPQLAGRTDTQYF
TGTGCCAGCAGTCCCCAACTAGCGGGGCGCACAGATACGCAGTATTTT
>TRBV28|TRBJ1-5|NA|few
CASSLFGTHSNQPQHF
TGTGCCAGCAGTTTATTCGGGACACATAGCAATCAGCCCCAGCATTTT
>TRBV27|TRBJ2-5|NA|NA
CATRSLGQETQYF
TGTGCCACCCGTTCTCTAGGGCAAGAGACCCAGTACTTC
>TRBV7-2|TRBJ2-3|TRBD2|many
CASSLVGRGDTQYF
TGTGCCAGCAGCTTAGTCGGGAGGGGAGATACGCAGTATTTT
>TRBV5-6|TRBJ2-1|TRBD2|few
CASSTLAGVPNEQFF
TGTGCCAGCAGCACACTAGCGGGAGTTCCCAATGAGCAGTTCTTC
>TRBV11-2|TRBJ2-4|TRBD1|many
CASSPLQGKKNIQYF
TGTGCCAGCAGCCCTTTACAGGGGAAAAAAAACATTCAGTACTTC
>TRBV12-3/TRBV12-4|TRBJ2-2|NA|many
CASTSGRSGTGELFF
TGTGCCAGCACCTCGGGCCGTTCGGGCACCGGGGAGCTGTTTTTT
>TRBV5-4|TRBJ2-3|NA|few
CASQNWRDTQYF
TGTGCCAGCCAAAATTGGCGGGATACGCAGTATTTT
>TRBV7-2|TRBJ2-7|NA|many
CASSLATGAGSYEQYF
TGTGCCAGCAGCTTAGCTACGGGAGCAGGCTCCTACGAGCAGTACTTC
>TRBV5-1|TRBJ2-7|TRBD2|NA
CASKSTAGESEQYF
TGCGCCAGCAAATCTACGGCGGGAGAGTCCGAGCAGTACTTC
>TRBV2|TRBJ1-4|TRBD1|NA
CASSAGGSNEKLFF
TGTGCCAGCAGCGCAGGGGGCTCGAATGAAAAACTGTTTTTT
>TRBV7-9|TRBJ1-6|TRBD1|NA
CASSLGDRSNSPLHF
TGTGCCAGCAGCTTAGGGGACAGAAGTAATTCACCCCTCCACTTT